Following are 31 T cell receptor beta chains from one sample sequenced in a study of Graves' ophthalmopathy and Graves' hyperthyroidism. The authors amplified TCR beta CDR3 regions, and they did so from RNA transcripts for repertoire sequencing. Investigators did first-round RT-PCR with HTBI primers, then second-round multiplex PCR. TCRdb reprocessed the multiplex PCR reads with MiXCR, giving one entry per CDR3 protein. The sample consists of hundreds of thousands of distinct CDR3 sequences, around 40% of them appearing once. The sequenced sample was peripheral blood. The receptors come from an adult man with Graves' ophthalmopathy.

The gene calls are TRBV25-1 and TRBJ1-1, with 7 bases fitting TRBD1. The CDR3 extends over 14 amino acids. Germline-derived CDR1 and CDR2 are MGHDK and SYGVNS. Losses at the gene ends were 6 bases for V and 4 bases for J; bases not matched to a gene: 8. CDR3: CASSVGQASTEAFF. The CDR3 DNA is TGTGCCAGCAGCGTAGGACAGGCGAGCACTGAAGCTTTCTTT.

V and J are TRBV20-1 and TRBJ2-7, with TRBD2 matching over 11 bases. Germline V CDR1 and CDR2: DFQATT, SNEGSKA (reference sequence). Germline trimming cut 6 bases from V and 3 bases from J; bases unmatched to any gene: 4. This CDR3 has 13 amino acids. The CDR3 DNA sequence: TGCAGTGCCCAACTAGCGGGGGTCTACGAGCAGTACTTC. This translates into CSAQLAGVYEQYF.

This chain joins TRBV7-6 and TRBJ2-7, with 11 bases that match TRBD2. The V gene's germline CDR1 is SGHVS and CDR2 FNYEAQ. CDR3 length equals 15 residues. V was pared by 5 bases and J by 1 base, with 4 bases of the junction left unmatched. CDR3 protein: CASSALAGGSYEQYF. DNA of the CDR3: TGTGCCAGCAGCGCCCTAGCGGGAGGTTCCTACGAGCAGTACTTC.

Concerning this clonotype: A much larger clonotype is one base distant, so this may be a read error. The chain recombines TRBV2 with TRBJ1-3; D ambiguous. Germline V gives CDR1 SNHLY, CDR2 FYNNEI. The CDR3 totals 11 residues. Deletions cut 8 bases from V and 4 bases from J, with 6 bases between. CDR3 in DNA: TGTGCCAGCGCCATCGGAAACACCATATATTTT. Encoded protein: CASAIGNTIYF.

In the case of this clonotype: A read error is possible here, since a much larger clone lies one base away. The genes are TRBV19 and TRBJ2-7; 9 nucleotides line up with TRBD1. Germline V gene sequence: CDR1 LNHDA, CDR2 SQIVND (reference sequence). The CDR3 runs 13 residues. The CDR3 coding sequence is TGTGCCAGTGGTATAGGGGACAGGGACGAGCAGTACTTC. Residues: CASGIGDRDEQYF.

The chain is built from TRBV2 and TRBJ2-5; tentative D call: TRBD1 (5 bases). The CDR3 runs to 14 residues. The V and J ends lost 6 bases and 3 bases respectively, with 14 bases between them. Germline V gives CDR1 SNHLY, CDR2 FYNNEI. CDR3 region: CASSQGGREETQYF. The CDR3, as DNA: TGTGCCAGCAGCCAAGGTGGCAGGGAAGAGACCCAGTACTTC.

This clonotype was seen once. A read error may be the cause here, since a much bigger clone is one base away. The CDR3 DNA reads as TGCGGCGTTGAAGACGGGACAGGGGGCTCTTCACCCCTCCACTTT. This codes for CGVEDGTGGSSPLHF. The chain couples TRBV29-1 to TRBJ1-6, with TRBD1 identical over 12 bases. Germline V gene lookup returns CDR1 SQVTM and CDR2 ANQGSEA. The CDR3 consists of 15 residues.

This clonotype came up a few times. The rearrangement uses TRBV10-3 and TRBJ2-5; the D gene is possibly TRBD1 (5 bases). The CDR3 has 14 amino acids. Trimming pared 10 bases from V and 4 bases from J, leaving 19 bases between. Germline CDR1 is ENHRY and CDR2 is SYGVKD. The CDR3 DNA is TGTGCCACCTTAAGGCAGGGAAACCGAGAGACCCAGTACTTC. Translation: CATLRQGNRETQYF.

In this sample, this clonotype turned up many times. The chain joins TRBV15 to TRBJ2-5, with 9 bases that match TRBD2. J lost 0 bases, V lost 8 bases, and 7 bases had no gene match. This CDR3 has 15 amino acids. Germline-derived CDR1 and CDR2 are LNHNV and YYDKDF (reference sequence). The CDR3 nucleotides are TGTGCCACCTGGACGCGGGAGGGGAACCAAGAGACCCAGTACTTC. It codes for CATWTREGNQETQYF.

This clonotype has a count of ten or more. The chain is built from TRBV7-6 and TRBJ2-7, with 8 bases fitting TRBD2. V lost 5 bases and J lost 6; bases outside the gene matches: 15. This CDR3 is 16 amino acids long. Germline CDR1 and CDR2: SGHVS and FNYEAQ. The CDR3 spells CASSPKSGGRSGEQYF. The CDR3 DNA follows: TGTGCCAGCAGCCCAAAATCGGGGGGGAGAAGCGGCGAGCAGTACTTC.

This clonotype was recorded at least ten times. The chain employs TRBV29-1 and TRBJ1-5; 7 bases are a match to TRBD1. Germline lookup yields CDR1 SQVTM and CDR2 ANQGSEA. Trimming took 0 bases from V and 3 from J; bases not matched to a gene: 11. There are 17 residues in the CDR3. The DNA of the CDR3 is TGCAGCGTTGAAGATCAACCACAGGGGCTGACCAATCAGCCCCAGCATTTT. Residues: CSVEDQPQGLTNQPQHF.

To note about this clonotype: One end of the junction is discordant with germline, which a read error may explain. The rearrangement links TRBV11-2 to TRBJ2-7, with 8 bases lining up with TRBD1. Germline CDR1 and CDR2: SGHAT and FQNNGV. The CDR3 is 15 amino acids. The CDR3: CASSIRQGPSYEQYF. DNA of the CDR3: TGCGCCAGCAGCATCAGACAGGGGCCCTCCTACGAGCAGTACTTC.

This clonotype was seen at least ten times. The chain carries TRBV7-9 and TRBJ1-2, with 9 bases identical to TRBD1. CDR3 length: 15 amino acids. V lost 5 bases to trimming and J lost 2 bases; unmatched junction nucleotides: 6. Germline CDR1 and CDR2: SEHNR and FQNEAQ (reference sequence). The CDR3 sequence is CASSHRTGENYGYTF. CDR3 sequence (DNA): TGTGCCAGCAGCCACAGGACAGGGGAAAACTATGGCTACACCTTC.

Ten or more counts support this clonotype. This chain links TRBV6-4 with TRBJ1-2; 11 nucleotides agree with TRBD1. CDR1 and CDR2 (germline): MRHNA, SNTAGT. With 3 bases clipped from V and 9 bases from J, the junction kept 3 bases outside the gene matches. The CDR3 has 13 amino acids. CDR3 coding DNA: TGTGCCAGCAGTGAGGGACAGGGGGTGTGCTACACCTTC. This codes for CASSEGQGVCYTF.

This clonotype was seen repeatedly, ten times or more. V gene TRBV29-1 combines with J gene TRBJ2-7; 10 positions match TRBD1. The V and J ends lost 6 bases and 1 base, in that order; junction bases with no gene match: 6. Germline CDR1 and CDR2: SQVTM and ANQGSEA. This CDR3 is 14 amino acids long. In nucleotides, the CDR3 is TGCAGCGTGGGACCGGGACAGGGGTCCTACGAGCAGTACTTC. Its protein is CSVGPGQGSYEQYF.

There are many counts of this clonotype. The rearrangement joins TRBV29-1 to TRBJ2-2; D is ambiguous. This CDR3 has 12 residues. In germline, CDR1 is SQVTM, CDR2 ANQGSEA. With 7 bases removed from V and 1 base from J, the gap between germline ends came to 7 bases. For the CDR3, the DNA is TGCAGCGCTACAGAGAACACCGGGGAGCTGTTTTTT. Its translation is CSATENTGELFF.

Many counts were recorded for this clonotype. This CDR3 is CAISDAKAENNNYGYTF. The DNA of the CDR3 is TGTGCCATCAGTGATGCCAAAGCAGAAAATAATAACTATGGCTACACCTTC. This chain links TRBV10-3 with TRBJ1-2; D is unresolved. Germline values: CDR1 ENHRY, CDR2 SYGVKD. V was shortened by 3 bases and J by 1 base, with 18 bases between the two germline ends. The CDR3 runs 17 residues.

In the case of this clonotype: A much larger clone is a single base away; this may be a read error. The genes are TRBV2 and TRBJ2-7; D perhaps matches TRBD1 (6 bases). There are 14 residues in the CDR3. Germline V gene data show CDR1 as SNHLY and CDR2 as FYNNEI. This chain's CDR3 is CASSEMGHGYEQYF. In DNA form, the CDR3 reads TGCGCCAGCAGTGAGATGGGACACGGGTACGAGCAGTACTTC.

This chain connects TRBV5-6 to TRBJ1-4; D unclear. V lost 2 bases and J lost 8, with 13 bases in between. Germline values: CDR1 SGHDT, CDR2 YYEEEE. The CDR3 has 14 residues. The chain's CDR3 is CASSFGSIEEKLFF. In DNA, the CDR3 is TGTGCCAGCAGCTTCGGCAGTATAGAAGAAAAACTGTTTTTT.

This rearrangement joins TRBV2 to TRBJ2-7, with TRBD2 identical over 12 bases. CDR3 length: 14 residues. V was clipped by 6 bases and J by 7 bases; unmatched bases: 7. CDR1 SNHLY and CDR2 FYNNEI come from the germline V gene. For the CDR3, the DNA is TGTGCCAGCAGGACTAGCGGGGGTCGAGGAGAGCAGTACTTC. This sequence encodes CASRTSGGRGEQYF.

This sequence joins TRBV4-3 and TRBJ1-1; TRBD1 agrees at 7 bases. Looked up from germline, CDR1 is LGHNA and CDR2 is YSLEER. After removal of 3 bases from V and 1 base from J, the junction contained 14 bases not matched to a gene. The CDR3 covers 18 residues. The CDR3 reads CASSQGDATGDQNTEAFF. CDR3 DNA: TGCGCCAGCAGCCAGGGGGATGCCACAGGGGACCAGAACACTGAAGCTTTCTTT.

The V gene is TRBV11-1, the J gene TRBJ1-5; 7 bases align to TRBD1. The V segment lost 3 bases and the J segment 3 bases; nucleotides outside the gene matches: 5. This CDR3 has 15 residues. The V gene's germline CDR1 is SGHAT and CDR2 FQDESV (reference sequence). The CDR3 protein is CASSLGTAYNQPQHF. CDR3 bases: TGTGCCAGCAGCTTGGGGACAGCCTACAATCAGCCCCAGCATTTT.

This clonotype showed up many times. V and J are TRBV29-1 and TRBJ1-5; 8 bases agree with TRBD1. The junction had 7 bases not matched to a gene; V was cut back by 2 bases and J by 4 bases. The length of the CDR3 is 15 residues. CDR1 and CDR2 from the germline V gene are SQVTM and ANQGSEA. CDR3 sequence: CSVETGQGGNQPQHF. Here the CDR3 DNA reads TGCAGCGTTGAAACAGGACAGGGTGGTAATCAGCCCCAGCATTTT.

This clonotype was seen a few times. The chain carries TRBV6-6 and TRBJ2-7, with D uncertain. CDR3 length: 12 residues. Germline CDR1 MNHNY, CDR2 SVGAGI (reference sequence). V lost 0 bases to trimming and J lost 6 bases, with 6 bases between them. In DNA, the CDR3 is TGTGCCAGCAGTTACTCCAGCTCCGAGCAGTACTTC. Its translation is CASSYSSSEQYF.

J is TRBJ1-5 and V is TRBV24-1, with a weak D call TRBD1 (5 bases). The CDR3 is 15 residues long. The germline V gene has CDR1 KGHDR and CDR2 SFDVKD. V lost 12 bases, J lost 0 bases, and 17 bases lay in between. The CDR3 DNA reads as TGTGCCTGGAGGAGATATGGGGCTAGCAATCAGCCCCAGCATTTT. Encoded protein: CAWRRYGASNQPQHF.

The chain has TRBV2 and TRBJ2-6, with D unresolved. CDR1 and CDR2 from the germline V gene are SNHLY and FYNNEI. The CDR3 has 16 residues. Deletions cut 6 bases from V and 1 base from J, with 13 bases between. Written as DNA, the CDR3 is TGTGCCAGCAGCTTGGGGTCGGGTTCTGGGGCCAACGTCCTGACTTTC. The encoded protein is CASSLGSGSGANVLTF.

This clonotype was seen a few times. Possible read error: a much larger clone is one base away. The conserved phenylalanine or tryptophan is not found at the CDR3 terminus, so this likely reflects a read error. The DNA is omitted, as the CDR3 cannot be located on it reliably, and the CDR3 follows TCRdb's listing. The chain carries TRBV9 and TRBJ1-2; the table assigns TRBD1, which was not confirmed against the DNA. From germline, CDR1 is SGDLS and CDR2 YYNGEE. The CDR3 is 12 residues long, counting both termini. The CDR3 region is CASSVVTGARTL.

This clonotype was recorded at least ten times. CDR3 loop: CASSLGVAGIQETQYF. As DNA, the CDR3 is TGTGCCAGCAGCCTCGGGGTAGCGGGGATCCAAGAGACCCAGTACTTC. The rearrangement joins TRBV7-2 to TRBJ2-5; TRBD2 matches at 8 bases. Germline V gene lookup returns CDR1 SGHTA and CDR2 FQGNSA. Unmatched junction bases numbered 9, after V lost 5 bases and J lost 1 base. The CDR3 covers 16 residues.

This clonotype was counted ten times or more. The genes are TRBV10-3 and TRBJ1-1; tentatively, D is TRBD1 (5 bases). The CDR3 totals 14 residues. CDR1 is ENHRY and CDR2 is SYGVKD in the germline V gene. The V and J ends lost 4 bases and 3 bases respectively, with 12 bases between them. CDR3 DNA: TGTGCCATCAGTGGATATCAGGGTGACACTGAAGCTTTCTTT. This sequence encodes CAISGYQGDTEAFF.

CDR3 in DNA: TGCAGCGTTGATGAGCAGGGCCAGCATTTT. Translation gives CSVDEQGQHF. The chain employs TRBV29-1 and TRBJ1-5; the D gene is possibly TRBD1 (5 bases). The V and J ends lost 3 bases and 12 bases respectively, with 9 bases between them. The CDR3 extends over 10 amino acids. Germline lookup yields CDR1 SQVTM and CDR2 ANQGSEA.

This clonotype was observed a few times. The chain carries TRBV6-6 and TRBJ1-2; D is ambiguous. V was pared by 5 bases and J by 0 bases, with 13 bases between. The CDR3 loop spans 15 amino acids. Germline V gene sequence: CDR1 MNHNY, CDR2 SVGAGI (reference sequence). Here the CDR3 DNA reads TGTGCCAGCAGTATCGTCGAGAGTCCTAACTATGGCTACACCTTC. Its translation is CASSIVESPNYGYTF.